Sequencing of this T cell receptor (beta chain) was carried out in a study of blood T cell repertoires in COVID-19 (dated by TCRdb to 2018 to 2021). At the level of the whole study: For ImmuneRACE Cohort 3, a participant was defined as recovered based on two consecutive negative NP/OP PCR tests, clearance by a healthcare professional, or resolution of symptoms. The repertoires were released in a freely available public database intended as a resource for research on the immune response to SARS-CoV-2. Samples were obtained from the ongoing ImmuneRACE study (first 160 participants) and from 1,200 or so subjects provided by 6 global collaborators. Subjects who had been exposed to COVID-19, were actively infected with it, or had recovered from it provided the deeply sampled blood TCRbeta repertoires that made up the dataset. Where HLA class I and class II types were available, the types were taken from metadata supplied by the sample provider, not from assay-based typing. The material from the prospective study consisted of cDNA or gDNA derived from T cells, B-cell-depleted T cells, or PBMCs. Samples from collaborators originated in the United States, Italy and Spain and spanned both the acute and convalescent phases of COVID-19. A de-identified subject ID, COVID-19 status, age in years and sex were almost always included in the sample metadata.

The CDR3 sequence holds 15 residues, the cysteine and phenylalanine included. Just CDR3 DNA is preserved here, 45 bases in frame from base 1. CDR1 MNHNS and CDR2 SASEGT were looked up in the germline V gene. V is pared back by 3 bases and J by 6 bases, with 17 bases lying between the germline termini. The immunoSEQ Assay, a bias-controlled multiplex PCR, was used to amplify TCRbeta CDR3 regions from genomic DNA. Regarding the original processing steps: The number of nucleated cells in each sample was estimated from the amplification of reference gene primers within the assay. Sequence reads were collapsed and filtered to measure the absolute abundance of every unique TCRbeta CDR3 rearrangement. For each sample, productive Simpson clonality was calculated as the square root of Simpson's diversity index across productive rearrangements. The clones in this table, taken by TCRdb from immuneACCESS, are in-frame only. Not every clone is retained; where verified, under half of the shortfall comes from an unresolved V gene, and the cause of the rest is unknown. D and trimming were read from the DNA, whereas the V and J calls and clone size are those reported in that table. Within this sample are a few hundred thousand clones, with 87% of them counted one time only. The ten largest clones capture approximately 1.9% of the sample.

As to this clone: Its antigen is still unknown. Per-nucleotide qualities are absent, and no much larger clonotype sits a single base away.

In the prospective study, participants were about 18 to 90 years old, resided in about 25 geographic areas of the United States, and were enrolled through a virtual design. To assign participants to cohorts, the prospective study relied on clinical history that participants themselves reported in a screening survey and a study questionnaire. Mobile phlebotomists in the prospective study collected whole blood, serum and a nasopharyngeal or oropharyngeal swab from every participant. Additional blood draws and questionnaires over an approximately two-month period could optionally be provided by prospective study participants. Blood samples from the prospective study were shipped frozen or at room temperature prior to DNA extraction. Here is what the overall study found, with its caveats: The amount of clinical and demographic metadata varied by source and participant and was provided uncurated.

The sample comprised PBMCs or T cells enriched from blood (not recorded which). This TCR derives from a middle-aged man in a cohort exposed to, infected with or recovered from COVID-19 (not recorded which). The chain employs TRBV6-1 and TRBJ1-2, and possibly TRBD1, on 5 matching bases. CDR3 region: CASSDGSNRRDGYTF. The base sequence is TGTGCCAGCAGTGATGGATCCAACAGGAGAGATGGCTACACCTTC.